This T cell receptor (beta chain) comes out of a study of blood T cells in healthy people across ages. Notes on the study in general: Higher diversity, along with more naive CD4+ cells, distinguished long-lived donors from aged donors. Those diversity estimates obtained from one million T cells were thought to be underestimates.

Details on this clonotype: Its target is unknown.

A second about 6 to 12 cycle PCR used barcoded and J-beta primers. From the 5' RACE reads, TCRdb called clonotypes with MiXCR, one entry per CDR3 protein. The sample holds some 1,800,000 distinct CDR3 sequences, approximately 39% seen once. The receptor was derived from a human donor in good health. Source material: blood.

DNA of the CDR3: TGCAGTGCTGCCTCCGAGACAGGGATCAACGAGCAGTACTTC. It specifies CSAASETGINEQYF. The chain has TRBV20-1 and TRBJ2-5; 7 bases map to TRBD1. With the DNA end fitting TRBJ2-7 better, the J assignment may be wrong. The CDR3 totals 14 residues. Germline V lookup: CDR1 DFQATT, CDR2 SNEGSKA (reference sequence).